Below are 22 T cell receptor beta chains sequenced from a single sample in a study of blood T cell repertoires in COVID-19. Libraries were prepared by immunoSEQ multiplex PCR; TCRdb keeps only in-frame clonotypes and omits some of them. In the table there are about 76,000 clones, 70% to 90% of which are singletons. Sequencing input: peripheral blood. These receptors all stem from a man aged 55 to 69 with COVID-19, enrolled during active disease.

This sequence joins TRBV2 and TRBJ1-1; D possibly corresponds to TRBD1 (6 bases). The CDR3 spans 13 residues. Germline CDR1 and CDR2: SNHLY and FYNNEI. Between the trimmed V and J ends, which lost 6 bases and 2 bases, there was a span of 10 bases. CDR3 residues: CASSADSNTEAFF. The CDR3 DNA follows: TGTGCCAGCAGCGCGGACAGTAACACTGAAGCTTTCTTT. Complete variable domain (other parts from reference TRBV2 and TRBJ1-1): EPEVTQTPSHQVTQMGQEVILRCVPISNHLYFYWYRQILGQKVEFLVSFYNNEISEKSEIFDDQFSVERPDGSNFTLKIRSTKLEDSAMYFCASSADSNTEAFFGQGTRLTVV.

The rearrangement links TRBV9 to TRBJ2-3, with 12 bases that match TRBD2. V lost 1 base to trimming and J lost 7 bases; unmatched junction nucleotides: 1. Germline V gives CDR1 SGDLS, CDR2 YYNGEE. This CDR3 region has 14 residues. In DNA, the CDR3 is TGTGCCAGCAGCGTAACTAGCGGGGGGCATACGCAGTATTTT. Translated: CASSVTSGGHTQYF.

The chain carries TRBV5-6 and TRBJ1-4; the D is unclear. Trimming removed 4 bases at V and 0 bases at J, with 10 bases between. The CDR3 totals 15 residues. Germline CDR1 reads SGHDT; CDR2 reads YYEEEE. The CDR3 region is CASSTTSSTNEKLFF. In nucleotides, the CDR3 is TGTGCCAGCAGCACAACTAGTTCAACTAATGAAAAACTGTTTTTT.

The count of this clone is one. The V gene is TRBV2, the J gene TRBJ2-3, with 11 bases that match TRBD2. Losses at the gene ends were 6 bases for V and 1 base for J; bases not matched to a gene: 3. The CDR3 runs 15 residues. Germline V lookup: CDR1 SNHLY, CDR2 FYNNEI. The CDR3 reads CASSLGLAGTDTQYF. Written as DNA, the CDR3 is TGTGCCAGCAGCTTGGGACTAGCGGGCACAGATACGCAGTATTTT. Supplemented by reference TRBV2 and TRBJ2-3, the full variable domain reads EPEVTQTPSHQVTQMGQEVILRCVPISNHLYFYWYRQILGQKVEFLVSFYNNEISEKSEIFDDQFSVERPDGSNFTLKIRSTKLEDSAMYFCASSLGLAGTDTQYFGPGTRLTVL.

The chain is built from TRBV5-1 and TRBJ1-1, with D hard to call. The CDR3 consists of 13 residues. Germline-derived CDR1 and CDR2 are SGHRS and YFSETQ. The ends were cut back, 0 bases at V and 1 base at J, with 4 bases in the middle. The CDR3 loop reads CASSLDRNTEAFF. CDR3 coding DNA: TGCGCCAGCAGCTTGGACAGGAACACTGAAGCTTTCTTT.

This CDR3 is CASSLAAGGPDTQYF. The CDR3 nucleotides read TGCGCCAGCAGCCTGGCTGCGGGGGGACCAGATACGCAGTATTTT. The J gene is TRBJ2-3, the V gene TRBV5-1; 8 bases are shared with TRBD2. The CDR3 length is 15 residues. The junction had 8 bases not matched to a gene; V was cut back by 4 bases and J by 4 bases. Germline-derived CDR1 and CDR2 are SGHRS and YFSETQ.

This chain links TRBV6-1 with TRBJ2-1; D unclear. This CDR3 spans 16 amino acids. Trimming took off 4 bases at V and 0 bases at J, with 13 bases between the two ends. Germline V gives CDR1 MNHNS, CDR2 SASEGT. For the CDR3, the DNA is TGTGCCAGCAGTGGAAATTTGCTAAGCTCCTACAATGAGCAGTTCTTC. Protein: CASSGNLLSSYNEQFF.

This chain joins TRBV2 and TRBJ1-6, with a tentative D call TRBD1 (5 bases). Germline CDR1 and CDR2: SNHLY and FYNNEI. With 4 bases removed from V and 5 bases from J, the gap between germline ends came to 6 bases. The CDR3 has 13 amino acids. The CDR3 DNA follows: TGTGCCAGCAGTGGACAGAATAATTCACCCCTCCACTTT. This sequence encodes CASSGQNNSPLHF.

The gene calls are TRBV9 and TRBJ1-1, with 9 positions matching TRBD1. The germline gives CDR1 SGDLS, CDR2 YYNGEE. Trimming took 3 bases from V and 5 from J; bases not matched to a gene: 5. The CDR3 sequence is 14 residues long. CDR3 sequence: CASSEGQGWTEAFF. DNA for the CDR3: TGTGCCAGCAGCGAGGGACAGGGATGGACTGAAGCTTTCTTT.

The chain combines TRBV6-6 with TRBJ1-5, with 8 bases aligning to TRBD1. The CDR3 is 15 residues long. The trim removed 6 bases at V and 7 bases at J, leaving 11 bases unmatched. CDR1 and CDR2 (germline): MNHNY, SVGAGI (reference sequence). CDR3 sequence reads: CASRNNGQGVQPQHF. The CDR3 bases are TGTGCCAGCAGGAACAACGGACAGGGAGTCCAGCCCCAGCATTTT.

The chain combines TRBV25-1 with TRBJ2-3; D not resolved. The CDR3 runs 13 residues. V lost 3 bases to trimming and J lost 8 bases, with 12 bases between them. Per germline, CDR1 MGHDK and CDR2 SYGVNS. The CDR3 reads CASSELGSGTQYF. The CDR3 nucleotides are TGTGCCAGCAGTGAGTTAGGCTCGGGTACGCAGTATTTT.

This clone was detected only once. This chain uses TRBV5-4 with TRBJ1-1; tentatively, D is TRBD1 (6 bases). Germline CDR1 is SGHNT and CDR2 is YYREEE (reference sequence). The length of the CDR3 is 15 residues. With 10 bases removed from V and 3 bases from J, the gap between germline ends came to 22 bases. Here the CDR3 DNA reads TGTGCCGCGTTTACGGTGGGGGGGGCCGACACTGAAGCTTTCTTT. Its translation: CAAFTVGGADTEAFF.

V gene TRBV19 combines with J gene TRBJ1-2; TRBD1 aligns across 7 bases. Losses at the gene ends were 5 bases for V and 0 bases for J; bases not matched to a gene: 6. CDR3 length: 15 residues. Germline-derived CDR1 and CDR2 are LNHDA and SQIVND (reference sequence). As DNA, the CDR3 is TGTGCCAGTAGTCCTGGACAGGCCCCTAACTATGGCTACACCTTC. Translated, it gives CASSPGQAPNYGYTF.

CDR3 loop: CASSLAAGQVNEKLFF. CDR3 DNA: TGTGCCAGCAGCTTAGCGGCTGGGCAAGTTAATGAAAAACTGTTTTTT. This sequence joins TRBV11-2 and TRBJ1-4; D gene ambiguous. Germline-derived CDR1 and CDR2 are SGHAT and FQNNGV. CDR3 length: 16 residues. The V gene lost 1 base and the J gene lost 4 bases, with 13 bases spanning the gap. Together with reference TRBV11-2 and TRBJ1-4, the CDR3 gives the full variable domain: EAGVAQSPRYKIIEKRQSVAFWCNPISGHATLYWYQQILGQGPKLLIQFQNNGVVDDSQLPKDRFSAERLKGVDSTLKIQPAKLEDSAVYLCASSLAAGQVNEKLFFGSGTQLSVL.

The rearrangement joins TRBV24-1 to TRBJ2-3, with a weak D call TRBD2 (5 bases). Germline CDR1 reads KGHDR; CDR2 reads SFDVKD. This CDR3 has 15 residues. V was clipped by 4 bases and J by 0 bases, with 10 bases between them. The CDR3 DNA follows: TGTGCCACCAGTGACCGTAGCGCTAGCACAGATACGCAGTATTTT. Protein product: CATSDRSASTDTQYF.

This rearrangement joins TRBV12-5 to TRBJ1-4; D is perhaps TRBD1 (5 bases). Trimming stripped 4 bases from V and 3 bases from J, with 15 bases between. Germline V gene lookup returns CDR1 LGHNT and CDR2 FRNRAP. The CDR3 spans 16 residues. CDR3 loop: CASGSRGTRPNEKLFF. CDR3 sequence (DNA): TGTGCTAGTGGTTCTAGGGGCACAAGACCTAATGAAAAACTGTTTTTT.

The V call is TRBV11-2, the J call TRBJ1-6, with D perhaps matching TRBD1 (6 bases). Germline V lookup: CDR1 SGHAT, CDR2 FQNNGV. Deletions cut 4 bases from V and 7 bases from J, with 14 bases between. CDR3 length equals 15 residues. Written as DNA, the CDR3 is TGTGCCAGCAGCTCCCTGCAGGGGCTCAATTCACCCCTCCACTTT. It yields the protein CASSSLQGLNSPLHF.

V usage is TRBV7-7 and J usage is TRBJ2-5, with D maybe TRBD2 (5 bases). This CDR3 is built from 15 residues. V was clipped by 5 bases and J by 0 bases, with 13 bases between them. Germline lookup yields CDR1 SSHAT and CDR2 FNYEAQ (reference sequence). CDR3 sequence reads: CASSPSFEDQETQYF. As DNA, the CDR3 is TGTGCCAGCAGCCCTAGCTTTGAAGACCAAGAGACCCAGTACTTC.

The genes are TRBV11-3 and TRBJ2-1, with D perhaps matching TRBD1 (6 bases). There are 12 residues in the CDR3. V lost 5 bases to trimming and J lost 7 bases, with 9 bases between them. Germline loops: CDR1 SGHNT, CDR2 YENEEA. The CDR3 sequence: CASSRDINEQFF. In DNA form, the CDR3 reads TGTGCCAGCAGCAGGGACATTAATGAGCAGTTCTTC.

The chain uses TRBV6-5 and TRBJ2-3, with D perhaps matching TRBD2 (7 bases). V was clipped by 10 bases and J by 3 bases, with 17 bases between them. The CDR3 totals 14 residues. The germline V gene has CDR1 MNHEY and CDR2 SVGAGI. The CDR3 spells CAIGGGAFTDTQYF. CDR3 nucleotides: TGTGCCATAGGAGGGGGGGCTTTTACAGATACGCAGTATTTT.

The chain recombines TRBV5-5 with TRBJ1-2, with D possibly TRBD1 on 6 matching bases. Germline V CDR1 and CDR2: SGHKS, YYEKEE (reference sequence). The germline V and J ends were trimmed by 5 bases and 8 bases, with 16 bases remaining between them. CDR3 length: 13 amino acids. Written as DNA, the CDR3 is TGTGCCAGCAGGTTCCCAGGGGCCGGGGGCTACACCTTC. This codes for CASRFPGAGGYTF.

V and J are TRBV2 and TRBJ1-2; maybe TRBD1 (5 bases). V was clipped by 4 bases and J by 4 bases, with 10 bases between them. The germline CDR1 and CDR2 sequences are SNHLY and FYNNEI. The CDR3 totals 13 residues. This chain's CDR3 is CASSVGTFYGYTF. CDR3 sequence (DNA): TGTGCCAGCAGTGTGGGGACTTTCTATGGCTACACCTTC.